The clone carrying this TCR beta chain was seen a handful of times. This record belongs to a study of cytomegalovirus exposure and HLA in healthy donors. The PCR had 60 Vbeta and 13 Jbeta primers. The assay was immunoSEQ multiplex PCR, and TCRdb's table has in-frame clones only and misses some. The table lists some 100,000 clones, 65% to 80% of them singletons. The CDR3 runs 15 residues. Trimming at V came to 7 bases and at J to 5 bases, leaving 11 bases not matched to a gene. Germline CDR1 is LNHDA and CDR2 is SQIVND (reference sequence). The rearrangement joins TRBV19 to TRBJ2-7; 10 bases fit TRBD2. The sample comprised PBMCs. This TCR came from a young woman in good health and CMV-seropositive. CDR3 DNA sequence: TGTGCCAGTACCCTTAGCGGGAGGTTGAATAACGAGCAGTACTTC. Protein product: CASTLSGRLNNEQYF.